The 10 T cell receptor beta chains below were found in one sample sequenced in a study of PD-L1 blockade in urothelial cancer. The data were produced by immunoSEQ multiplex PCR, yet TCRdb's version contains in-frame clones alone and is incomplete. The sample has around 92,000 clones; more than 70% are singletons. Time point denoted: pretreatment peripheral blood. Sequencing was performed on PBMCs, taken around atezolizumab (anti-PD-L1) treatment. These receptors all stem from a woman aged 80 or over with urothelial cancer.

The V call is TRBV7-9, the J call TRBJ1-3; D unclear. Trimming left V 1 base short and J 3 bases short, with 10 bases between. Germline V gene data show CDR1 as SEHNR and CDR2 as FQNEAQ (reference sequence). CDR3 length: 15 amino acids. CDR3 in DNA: TGTGCCAGCAGCTTAGGGAGGACGGTTGGAAACACCATATATTTT. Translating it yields CASSLGRTVGNTIYF.

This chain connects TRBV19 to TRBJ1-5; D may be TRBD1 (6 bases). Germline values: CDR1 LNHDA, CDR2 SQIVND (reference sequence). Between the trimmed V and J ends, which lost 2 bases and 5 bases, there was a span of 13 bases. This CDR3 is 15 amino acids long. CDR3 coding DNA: TGTGCCAGTAGTATAAGGGGACAAGCTTATCAGCCCCAGCATTTT. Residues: CASSIRGQAYQPQHF.

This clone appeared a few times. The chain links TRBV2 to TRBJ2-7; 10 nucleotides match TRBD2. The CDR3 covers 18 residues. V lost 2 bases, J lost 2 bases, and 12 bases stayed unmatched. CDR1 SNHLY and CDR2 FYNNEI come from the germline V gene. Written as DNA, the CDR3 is TGTGCCAGCAGTGAAAGGGTGTGGGGACTAGCGAGGCCCTACGAGCAGTACTTC. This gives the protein CASSERVWGLARPYEQYF. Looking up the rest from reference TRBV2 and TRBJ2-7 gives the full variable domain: EPEVTQTPSHQVTQMGQEVILRCVPISNHLYFYWYRQILGQKVEFLVSFYNNEISEKSEIFDDQFSVERPDGSNFTLKIRSTKLEDSAMYFCASSERVWGLARPYEQYFGPGTRLTVT.

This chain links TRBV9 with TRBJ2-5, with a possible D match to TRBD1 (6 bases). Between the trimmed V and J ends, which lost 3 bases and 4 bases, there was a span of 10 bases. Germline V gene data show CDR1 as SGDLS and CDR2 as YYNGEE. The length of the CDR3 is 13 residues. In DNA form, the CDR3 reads TGTGCCAGCAGCGCAGGGGTAGGAGAGACCCAGTACTTC. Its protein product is CASSAGVGETQYF.

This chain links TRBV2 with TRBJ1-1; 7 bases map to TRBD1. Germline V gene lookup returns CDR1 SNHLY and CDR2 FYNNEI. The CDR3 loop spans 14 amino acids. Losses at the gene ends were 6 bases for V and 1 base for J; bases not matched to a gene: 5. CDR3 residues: CASSLTGTNTEAFF. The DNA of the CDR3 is TGTGCCAGCAGCCTGACAGGGACGAACACTGAAGCTTTCTTT.

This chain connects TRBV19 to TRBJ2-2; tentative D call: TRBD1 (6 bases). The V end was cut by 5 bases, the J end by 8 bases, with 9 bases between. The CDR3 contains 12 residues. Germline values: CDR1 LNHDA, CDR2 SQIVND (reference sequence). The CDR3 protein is CASSVRGGELFF. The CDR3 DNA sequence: TGTGCCAGTAGTGTCAGGGGTGGGGAGCTGTTTTTT.

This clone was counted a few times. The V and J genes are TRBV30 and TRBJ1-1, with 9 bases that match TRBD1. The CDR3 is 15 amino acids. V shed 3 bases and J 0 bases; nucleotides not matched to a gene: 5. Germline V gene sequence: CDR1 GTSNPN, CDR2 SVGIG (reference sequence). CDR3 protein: CAWSETGGMNTEAFF. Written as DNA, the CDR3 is TGTGCCTGGAGCGAAACAGGGGGCATGAACACTGAAGCTTTCTTT.

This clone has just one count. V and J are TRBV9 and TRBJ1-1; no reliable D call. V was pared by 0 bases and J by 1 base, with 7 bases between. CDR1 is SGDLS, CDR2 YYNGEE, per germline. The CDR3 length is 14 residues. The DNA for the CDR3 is TGTGCCAGCAGCGTAGCACAGACGAACACTGAAGCTTTCTTT. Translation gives CASSVAQTNTEAFF.

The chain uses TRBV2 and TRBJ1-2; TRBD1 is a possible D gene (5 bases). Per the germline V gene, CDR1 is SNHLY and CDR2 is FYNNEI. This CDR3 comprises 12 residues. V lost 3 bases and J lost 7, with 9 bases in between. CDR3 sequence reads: CASSDRVGGYTF. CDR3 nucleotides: TGTGCCAGCAGTGACAGGGTGGGTGGCTACACCTTC. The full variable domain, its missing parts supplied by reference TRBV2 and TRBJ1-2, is EPEVTQTPSHQVTQMGQEVILRCVPISNHLYFYWYRQILGQKVEFLVSFYNNEISEKSEIFDDQFSVERPDGSNFTLKIRSTKLEDSAMYFCASSDRVGGYTFGSGTRLTVV.

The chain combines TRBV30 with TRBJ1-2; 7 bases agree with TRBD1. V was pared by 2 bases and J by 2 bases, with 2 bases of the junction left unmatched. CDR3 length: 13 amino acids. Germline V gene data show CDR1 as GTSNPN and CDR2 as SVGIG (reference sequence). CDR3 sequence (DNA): TGTGCCTGGAGTTCGACAGGGAACTATGGCTACACCTTC. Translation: CAWSSTGNYGYTF.